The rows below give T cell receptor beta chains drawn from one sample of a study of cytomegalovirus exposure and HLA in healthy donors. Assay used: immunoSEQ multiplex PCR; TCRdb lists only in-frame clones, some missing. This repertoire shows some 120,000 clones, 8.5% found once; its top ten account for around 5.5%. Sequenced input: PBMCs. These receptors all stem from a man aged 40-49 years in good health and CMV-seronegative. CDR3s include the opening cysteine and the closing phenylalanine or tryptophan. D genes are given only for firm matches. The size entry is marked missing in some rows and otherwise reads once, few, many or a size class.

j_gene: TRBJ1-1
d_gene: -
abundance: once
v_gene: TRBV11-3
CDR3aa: CASSLRGGTEAFF
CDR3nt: TGTGCCAGCAGCTTAAGGGGAGGGACTGAAGCTTTCTTT

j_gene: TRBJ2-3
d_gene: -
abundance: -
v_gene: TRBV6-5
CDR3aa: CASGGQDTHTQYF
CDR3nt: TGTGCCAGTGGAGGGCAGGACACCCATACGCAGTATTTT

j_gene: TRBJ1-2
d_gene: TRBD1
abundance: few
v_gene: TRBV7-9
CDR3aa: CASSLGDRGDGYTF
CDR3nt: TGTGCCAGCAGCCTAGGGGACAGGGGAGATGGCTACACCTTC

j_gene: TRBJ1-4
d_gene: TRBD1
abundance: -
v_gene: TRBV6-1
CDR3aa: CASSDRGSANEKLFF
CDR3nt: TGTGCCAGCAGTGACAGGGGGTCGGCTAATGAAAAACTGTTTTTT

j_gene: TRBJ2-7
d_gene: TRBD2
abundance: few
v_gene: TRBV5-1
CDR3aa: CASSYSREAIRSSYEQYF
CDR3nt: TGCGCCAGCAGCTACAGCCGGGAGGCCATAAGAAGCTCCTACGAGCAGTACTTC

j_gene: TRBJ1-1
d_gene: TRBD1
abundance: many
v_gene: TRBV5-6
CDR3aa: CASSADRGYTEAFF
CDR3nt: TGTGCCAGCAGCGCGGACAGGGGATACACTGAAGCTTTCTTT

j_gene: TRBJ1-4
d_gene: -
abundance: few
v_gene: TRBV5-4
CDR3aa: CASSSQGLREKLFF
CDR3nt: TGTGCCAGCAGCTCACAGGGCTTGAGGGAAAAACTGTTTTTT

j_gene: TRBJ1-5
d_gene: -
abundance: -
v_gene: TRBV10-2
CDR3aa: CASSEWSAYSNQPQHF
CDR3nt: TGCGCCAGCAGTGAGTGGAGTGCATATAGCAATCAGCCCCAGCATTTT

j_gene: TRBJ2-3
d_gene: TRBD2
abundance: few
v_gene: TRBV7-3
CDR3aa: CASSSGTSGGTDTQYF
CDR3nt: TGTGCCAGCAGCTCGGGGACTAGCGGGGGCACAGATACGCAGTATTTT

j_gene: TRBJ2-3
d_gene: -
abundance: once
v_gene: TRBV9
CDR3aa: CASSVTGGGTDTQYF
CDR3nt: TGTGCCAGCAGCGTTACGGGGGGCGGCACAGATACGCAGTATTTT

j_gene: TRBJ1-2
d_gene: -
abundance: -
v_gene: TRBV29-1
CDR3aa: CSVEGSEYGYTF
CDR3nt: TGCAGCGTTGAAGGGTCGGAGTATGGCTACACCTTC

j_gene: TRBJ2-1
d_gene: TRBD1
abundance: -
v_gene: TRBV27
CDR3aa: CASSPGTGGYNEQFF
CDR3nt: TGTGCCAGCAGTCCCGGGACAGGGGGCTACAATGAGCAGTTCTTC

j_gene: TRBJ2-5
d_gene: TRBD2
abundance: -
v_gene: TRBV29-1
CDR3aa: CSVHQPSGEYQETQYF
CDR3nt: TGCAGCGTTCACCAGCCGAGCGGGGAGTACCAAGAGACCCAGTACTTC

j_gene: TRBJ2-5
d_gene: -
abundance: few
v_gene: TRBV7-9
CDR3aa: CAAGEGSSGETQYF
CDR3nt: TGTGCCGCCGGGGAAGGCTCCTCTGGGGAGACCCAGTACTTC

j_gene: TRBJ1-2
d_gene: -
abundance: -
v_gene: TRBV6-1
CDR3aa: CASSEASGQGGYGYTF
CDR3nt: TGTGCCAGCAGTGAAGCTTCTGGCCAGGGAGGTTATGGCTACACCTTC

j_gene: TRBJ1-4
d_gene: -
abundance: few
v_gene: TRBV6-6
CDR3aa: CASSDRGTNEKLFF
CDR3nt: TGTGCCAGCAGTGACCGAGGCACTAATGAAAAACTGTTTTTT

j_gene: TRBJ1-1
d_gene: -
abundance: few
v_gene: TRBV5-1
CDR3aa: CASSPDIGRSTEAFF
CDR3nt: TGCGCCAGCAGCCCGGACATTGGAAGGAGCACTGAAGCTTTCTTT

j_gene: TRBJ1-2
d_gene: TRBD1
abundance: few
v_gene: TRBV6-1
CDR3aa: CASSRDRTYGYTF
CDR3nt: TGTGCCAGCAGCCGGGACAGAACCTATGGCTACACCTTC

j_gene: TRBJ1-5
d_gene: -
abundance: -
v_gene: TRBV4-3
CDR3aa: CASSLRLGASNQPQHF
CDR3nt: TGCGCCAGCAGCCTAAGGCTGGGGGCTAGCAATCAGCCCCAGCATTTT

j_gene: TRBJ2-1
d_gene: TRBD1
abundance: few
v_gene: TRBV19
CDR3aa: CASSNDRERAEQFF
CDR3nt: TGTGCCAGTAGCAACGACAGGGAGAGAGCGGAGCAGTTCTTC

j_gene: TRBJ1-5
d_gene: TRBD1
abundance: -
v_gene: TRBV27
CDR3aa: CASQGAGNQPQHF
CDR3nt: TGTGCCAGCCAGGGGGCGGGCAATCAGCCCCAGCATTTT

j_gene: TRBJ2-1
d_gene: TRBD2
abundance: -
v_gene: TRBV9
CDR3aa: CASSVLSGGQYNEQFF
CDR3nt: TGTGCCAGCAGCGTCCTTAGCGGGGGGCAGTACAATGAGCAGTTCTTC

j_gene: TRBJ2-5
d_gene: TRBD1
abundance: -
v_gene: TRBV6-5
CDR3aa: CASSLQGLEETQYF
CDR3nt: TGTGCCAGCAGTTTACAGGGGTTGGAGGAGACCCAGTACTTC

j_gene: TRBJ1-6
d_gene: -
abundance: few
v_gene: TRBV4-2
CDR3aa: CASSQEAGAGSPLHF
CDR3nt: TGTGCCAGCAGCCAAGAAGCGGGCGCGGGGTCACCCCTCCACTTT

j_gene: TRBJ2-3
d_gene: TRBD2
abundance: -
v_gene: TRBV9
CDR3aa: CASSVAGGRDTQYF
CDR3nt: TGTGCCAGCAGCGTAGCGGGGGGGCGAGATACGCAGTATTTT

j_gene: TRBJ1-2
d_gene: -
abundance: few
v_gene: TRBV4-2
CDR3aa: CASSQDSRTGGYTF
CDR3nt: TGTGCCAGCAGCCAAGATAGTAGAACAGGAGGCTACACCTTC

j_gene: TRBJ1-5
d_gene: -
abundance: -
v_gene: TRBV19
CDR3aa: CASTPRRDSNQPQHF
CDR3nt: TGTGCCAGTACCCCTCGCCGGGATAGCAATCAGCCCCAGCATTTT

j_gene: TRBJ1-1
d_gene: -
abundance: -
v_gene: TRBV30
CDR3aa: CAWSRLTEAFF
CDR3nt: TGTGCCTGGAGTCGACTAACTGAAGCTTTCTTT

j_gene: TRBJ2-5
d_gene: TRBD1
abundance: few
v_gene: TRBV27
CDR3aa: CASSGGQYQETQYF
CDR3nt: TGTGCCAGCAGTGGGGGACAGTACCAAGAGACCCAGTACTTC

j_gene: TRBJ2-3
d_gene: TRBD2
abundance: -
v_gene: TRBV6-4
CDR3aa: CASSVMGGNTDTQYF
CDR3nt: TGTGCCAGCAGTGTGATGGGGGGGAACACAGATACGCAGTATTTT

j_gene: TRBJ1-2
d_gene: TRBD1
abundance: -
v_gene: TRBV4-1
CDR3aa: CASSRRDRGGYGYTF
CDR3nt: TGCGCCAGCAGCCGCCGGGACAGGGGAGGCTATGGCTACACCTTC

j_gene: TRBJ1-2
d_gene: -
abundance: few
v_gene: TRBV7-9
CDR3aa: CASSLAHFNYGYTF
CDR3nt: TGTGCCAGCAGCTTAGCGCACTTCAACTATGGCTACACCTTC

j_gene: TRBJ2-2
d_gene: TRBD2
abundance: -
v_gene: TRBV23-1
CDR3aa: CASSQSPTSANTGELFF
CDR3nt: TGCGCCAGCAGTCAATCTCCGACTAGCGCGAACACCGGGGAGCTGTTTTTT

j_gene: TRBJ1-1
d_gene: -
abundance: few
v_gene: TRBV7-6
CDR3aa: CASSLSNGNTEAFF
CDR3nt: TGTGCCAGCAGCTTAAGTAACGGGAACACTGAAGCTTTCTTT

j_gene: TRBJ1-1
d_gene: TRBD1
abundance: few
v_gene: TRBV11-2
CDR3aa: CASSTRTGGPTEAFF
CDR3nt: TGTGCCAGCAGCACACGAACAGGGGGCCCCACTGAAGCTTTCTTT

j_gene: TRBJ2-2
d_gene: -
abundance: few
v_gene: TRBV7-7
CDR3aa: CASSPGNTGELFF
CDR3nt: TGTGCCAGCAGTCCCGGGAACACCGGGGAGCTGTTTTTT

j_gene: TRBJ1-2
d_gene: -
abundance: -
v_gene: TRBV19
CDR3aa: CASSPRANYGYTF
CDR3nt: TGTGCCAGTAGCCCTCGAGCTAACTATGGCTACACCTTC

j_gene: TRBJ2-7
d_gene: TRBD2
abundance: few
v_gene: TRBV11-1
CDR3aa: CASSSGTSAYEQYF
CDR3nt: TGTGCCAGCAGCTCGGGGACTAGCGCATACGAGCAGTACTTC

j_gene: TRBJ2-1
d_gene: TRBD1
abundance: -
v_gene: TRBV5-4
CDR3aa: CASSLPTGDPNEQFF
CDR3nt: TGTGCCAGCAGCTTGCCCACAGGGGATCCCAATGAGCAGTTCTTC

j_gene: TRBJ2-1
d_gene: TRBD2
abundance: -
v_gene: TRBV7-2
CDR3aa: CASSPPSGGAGEQFF
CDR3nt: TGTGCCAGCAGCCCGCCTAGCGGGGGGGCCGGTGAGCAGTTCTTC

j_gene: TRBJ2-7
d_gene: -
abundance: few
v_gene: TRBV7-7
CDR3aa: CASSSKAGTFYEQYF
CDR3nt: TGTGCCAGCAGTTCTAAAGCCGGGACTTTTTACGAGCAGTACTTC

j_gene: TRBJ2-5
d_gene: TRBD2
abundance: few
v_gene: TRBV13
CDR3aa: CASSLGRGDETQYF
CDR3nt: TGTGCCAGCAGCTTAGGCCGGGGGGATGAGACCCAGTACTTC

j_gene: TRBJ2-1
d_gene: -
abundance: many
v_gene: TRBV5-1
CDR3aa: CASSLSSADEQFF
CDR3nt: TGCGCCAGCAGCTTATCCAGCGCCGATGAGCAGTTCTTC

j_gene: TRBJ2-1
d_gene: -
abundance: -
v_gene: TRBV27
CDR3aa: CASSPLARGLYNEQFF
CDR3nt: TGTGCCAGCAGTCCGTTGGCGCGGGGGCTTTACAATGAGCAGTTCTTC